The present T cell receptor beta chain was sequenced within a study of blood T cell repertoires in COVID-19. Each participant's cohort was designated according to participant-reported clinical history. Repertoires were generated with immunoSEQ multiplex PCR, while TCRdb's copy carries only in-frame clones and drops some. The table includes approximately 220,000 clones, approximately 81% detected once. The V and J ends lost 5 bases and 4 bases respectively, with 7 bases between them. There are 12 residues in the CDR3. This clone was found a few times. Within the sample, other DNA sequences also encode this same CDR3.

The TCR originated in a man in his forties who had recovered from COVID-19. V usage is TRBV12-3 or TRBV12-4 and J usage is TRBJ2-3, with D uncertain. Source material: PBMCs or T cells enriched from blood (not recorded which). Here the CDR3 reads CASSPGSDTQYF. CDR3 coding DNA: TGTGCCAGCAGTCCCGGGTCAGATACGCAGTATTTT.